A selection of T cell receptor beta chains follows, all from one sample in a study of siplizumab effects on memory and regulatory T cells. These TCRs' antigens remain unknown. TCRdb's table, derived via immunoSEQ multiplex PCR, lists solely in-frame clones and lacks some. The sample consists of 3,000 to 4,000 clones, about three fifths of them appearing once. The sample taken for sequencing was CFSE-low (dividing) CD8+ T cells sorted from an allogeneic mixed lymphocyte reaction. Receptors were obtained from a human donor in good health; the cells came from an allogeneic mixed lymphocyte reaction. Some clones in this sample may be carry-over from other donors' samples. Both conserved end residues are part of each CDR3. Each record gives: CDR3 DNA, CDR3 protein, D gene, J gene, V gene, clone size. D genes are given only for firm matches. For some rows the clone size is stated as once, few or many, or as a class when expanded; others skip it.

cdr3_nt: TGTGCCACCAGCAGACAGGGGCCCTACGAGCAGTACTTC
cdr3_aa: CATSRQGPYEQYF
d_call: NA
j_call: TRBJ2-7
v_call: TRBV15
clone_size: NA

cdr3_nt: TGTGCCAGCAGCCAGGACAGCTCCTACGAGCAGTACTTC
cdr3_aa: CASSQDSSYEQYF
d_call: NA
j_call: TRBJ2-7
v_call: TRBV5-5
clone_size: few

cdr3_nt: TGTGCCAGCAGCTTCATCGGTGGCAGCGGTACCTACGAGCAGTACTTC
cdr3_aa: CASSFIGGSGTYEQYF
d_call: NA
j_call: TRBJ2-7
v_call: TRBV7-8
clone_size: NA

cdr3_nt: TGCGCCAGCAGCCAAGAGTGGGGGACAAGCGGGGCCGGGGAGCTGTTTTTT
cdr3_aa: CASSQEWGTSGAGELFF
d_call: NA
j_call: TRBJ2-2
v_call: TRBV4-1
clone_size: NA

cdr3_nt: TGTGCCAGCAGTTCCTTACAAGGGTGGGTCACTGAAGCTTTCTTT
cdr3_aa: CASSSLQGWVTEAFF
d_call: NA
j_call: TRBJ1-1
v_call: TRBV27
clone_size: NA

cdr3_nt: TGTGCCAGCAGTCTTGGAAGGAGCTCCTACGAGCAGTACTTC
cdr3_aa: CASSLGRSSYEQYF
d_call: NA
j_call: TRBJ2-7
v_call: TRBV27
clone_size: few

cdr3_nt: TGCGCCAGCAGCTTGTCCCAGGGGTTGTATACTGAAGCTTTCTTT
cdr3_aa: CASSLSQGLYTEAFF
d_call: NA
j_call: TRBJ1-1
v_call: TRBV5-1
clone_size: NA

cdr3_nt: TGTGCCAGCACCCGAACGACTAGCGGATCCTACGAGCAGTACTTC
cdr3_aa: CASTRTTSGSYEQYF
d_call: TRBD2
j_call: TRBJ2-7
v_call: TRBV6-5
clone_size: once

cdr3_nt: TGTGCCAGCTCACCGGGACAATCCGTCTACGAGCAGTACTTC
cdr3_aa: CASSPGQSVYEQYF
d_call: NA
j_call: TRBJ2-7
v_call: TRBV18
clone_size: few

cdr3_nt: TGTGCCAGTACCTCCGGGACAGTAGGAACCACTGAAGCTTTCTTT
cdr3_aa: CASTSGTVGTTEAFF
d_call: TRBD1
j_call: TRBJ1-1
v_call: TRBV19
clone_size: NA

cdr3_nt: TGTGCCAGCAGCTTCTATGGAGCGGGCGTCAACTATGGCTACACCTTC
cdr3_aa: CASSFYGAGVNYGYTF
d_call: NA
j_call: TRBJ1-2
v_call: TRBV11-2
clone_size: NA

cdr3_nt: TGTGCCAGTAGTCCGGGACAGATCTACGAGCAGTACTTC
cdr3_aa: CASSPGQIYEQYF
d_call: TRBD1
j_call: TRBJ2-7
v_call: TRBV19
clone_size: few

cdr3_nt: TGTGCCAGCAGTGAATTTGGGGACTACGAGCAGTACTTC
cdr3_aa: CASSEFGDYEQYF
d_call: NA
j_call: TRBJ2-7
v_call: TRBV25-1
clone_size: NA

cdr3_nt: TGTGCCAGCAGCGTAGGAGGGAGAACCCAGGAGCTGTTTTTT
cdr3_aa: CASSVGGRTQELFF
d_call: NA
j_call: TRBJ2-2
v_call: TRBV9
clone_size: few

cdr3_nt: TGTGCCAGCATGTCCGGGGGTGGCTACACCTTC
cdr3_aa: CASMSGGGYTF
d_call: NA
j_call: TRBJ1-2
v_call: TRBV6-5
clone_size: few

cdr3_nt: TGCGCCAGCAGCCAAGGGGCGGCTAGCAATCAGCCCCAGCATTTT
cdr3_aa: CASSQGAASNQPQHF
d_call: NA
j_call: TRBJ1-5
v_call: TRBV4-1
clone_size: few

cdr3_nt: TGTGCCAGCAGCGTAGAAGCTAGTTTCTCCTACGAGCAGTACTTC
cdr3_aa: CASSVEASFSYEQYF
d_call: NA
j_call: TRBJ2-7
v_call: TRBV9
clone_size: NA

cdr3_nt: TGTGCCAGCAGCTTAGGGTGGGCCCAGCGGCTCAATGAGCAGTTCTTC
cdr3_aa: CASSLGWAQRLNEQFF
d_call: NA
j_call: TRBJ2-1
v_call: TRBV7-9
clone_size: NA

cdr3_nt: TGTGCCAGCAGCTTAGGAGAGTACGAGCAGTACTTC
cdr3_aa: CASSLGEYEQYF
d_call: NA
j_call: TRBJ2-7
v_call: TRBV7-6
clone_size: NA

cdr3_nt: TGCAGCGTGGGACAGACCTACGAGCAGTACTTC
cdr3_aa: CSVGQTYEQYF
d_call: TRBD1
j_call: TRBJ2-7
v_call: TRBV29-1
clone_size: NA

cdr3_nt: TGTGCCAGCAGCGACCGATTGGGGGATACGCAGTATTTT
cdr3_aa: CASSDRLGDTQYF
d_call: NA
j_call: TRBJ2-3
v_call: TRBV13
clone_size: once

cdr3_nt: TGTGCCAGCTCCGAGGGTAGCTCCTACGAGCAGTACTTC
cdr3_aa: CASSEGSSYEQYF
d_call: NA
j_call: TRBJ2-7
v_call: TRBV6-5
clone_size: NA

cdr3_nt: TGTGCCAGCAGTTACATCAGAGGCTCCACTGAAGCTTTCTTT
cdr3_aa: CASSYIRGSTEAFF
d_call: NA
j_call: TRBJ1-1
v_call: TRBV6-5
clone_size: NA

cdr3_nt: TGCGCCAGCAGCCAAGATCTGAGCTTCTACGAGCAGTACTTC
cdr3_aa: CASSQDLSFYEQYF
d_call: NA
j_call: TRBJ2-7
v_call: TRBV4-1
clone_size: NA

cdr3_nt: TGCGCCAGCAGCCAAGGGCCCTCGGCGGTCTACGAGCAGTACTTC
cdr3_aa: CASSQGPSAVYEQYF
d_call: NA
j_call: TRBJ2-7
v_call: TRBV4-1
clone_size: NA

cdr3_nt: TGTGCCAGCAGCTTGATAGCGGGGGACCAAGAGACCCAGTACTTC
cdr3_aa: CASSLIAGDQETQYF
d_call: TRBD2
j_call: TRBJ2-5
v_call: TRBV6-4
clone_size: NA

cdr3_nt: TGCGCCAGCAGCTCTTGGTCTAGCGGGGCCTCCCGATACAATGAGCAGTTCTTC
cdr3_aa: CASSSWSSGASRYNEQFF
d_call: TRBD2
j_call: TRBJ2-1
v_call: TRBV5-1
clone_size: NA

cdr3_nt: TGCGCCAGCAGCCAGTCGGGACAGGGGGCGCAAGCTAATGAAAAACTGTTTTTT
cdr3_aa: CASSQSGQGAQANEKLFF
d_call: TRBD1
j_call: TRBJ1-4
v_call: TRBV4-1
clone_size: NA

cdr3_nt: TGTGCCATCAGTGAAGTCCCTAGCGGGACGAACACCGGGGAGCTGTTTTTT
cdr3_aa: CAISEVPSGTNTGELFF
d_call: TRBD2
j_call: TRBJ2-2
v_call: TRBV10-3
clone_size: NA

cdr3_nt: TGTGCCAGCATTATTAGGGGAGAACTGACGGATACGCAGTATTTT
cdr3_aa: CASIIRGELTDTQYF
d_call: NA
j_call: TRBJ2-3
v_call: TRBV13
clone_size: NA

cdr3_nt: TGCGCCAGCAGCCAGGCCCCCACCCCAACCTACGAGCAGTACTTC
cdr3_aa: CASSQAPTPTYEQYF
d_call: NA
j_call: TRBJ2-7
v_call: TRBV4-1
clone_size: NA

cdr3_nt: TGTGCCAGCAATGGGAAAACGAACACCGGGGAGCTGTTTTTT
cdr3_aa: CASNGKTNTGELFF
d_call: NA
j_call: TRBJ2-2
v_call: TRBV4-2
clone_size: NA

cdr3_nt: TGCGCCAGCAGCTTAGTCCCAGGGTTCGATCAGCCCCAGCATTTT
cdr3_aa: CASSLVPGFDQPQHF
d_call: NA
j_call: TRBJ1-5
v_call: TRBV5-1
clone_size: large

cdr3_nt: TGTGCCAGCAGCCCCCTTGGGGACAGTGAGCAGTACTTC
cdr3_aa: CASSPLGDSEQYF
d_call: TRBD1
j_call: TRBJ2-7
v_call: TRBV7-9
clone_size: NA

cdr3_nt: TGCGCCAGCAGCCAGGGCACTGAAGCTTTCTTT
cdr3_aa: CASSQGTEAFF
d_call: NA
j_call: TRBJ1-1
v_call: TRBV4-1
clone_size: NA